The clone carrying this T cell receptor beta chain has a handful of counts. Regions amplified from RNA transcripts were the TCR beta CDR3 regions. The TCR CDR3 was amplified in a first-round RT-PCR using the HTBI primer set. TCRdb passed the multiplex PCR reads through MiXCR, listing each CDR3 protein once. Of approximately 590,000 distinct CDR3 sequences in the sample, more than 15% were seen once. This entry is derived from a study of T cells in Graves' hyperthyroidism and ophthalmopathy. Germline CDR1 GTSNPN, CDR2 SVGIG (reference sequence). This CDR3 is built from 14 residues. V trimming: 5 bases; J trimming: 3 bases; junction bases outside the gene matches: 5.

This sequence was found in a woman in her twenties or thirties with Graves' hyperthyroidism. The chain combines TRBV30 with TRBJ2-3; 10 bases line up with TRBD2. Sequencing used blood. The CDR3 loop reads CAWSGSGRTDTQYF. Written as DNA, the CDR3 is TGTGCCTGGTCCGGTAGCGGGAGGACAGATACGCAGTATTTT.